This is a list of T cell receptor beta chains from one sample in a study of cytomegalovirus exposure and HLA in healthy donors. TCRdb's table, derived via immunoSEQ multiplex PCR, lists solely in-frame clones and lacks some. The table shows about 160,000 clones, with roughly 80% occurring only once. Sequencing was carried out using PBMCs. Source of these receptors: a man in his thirties or forties in good health and CMV-seropositive. CDR3s include the opening cysteine and the closing phenylalanine or tryptophan. D genes are given only for firm matches. The size field is filled for only some rows; it gives once, few, many or a size class.

j_gene	len	abundance	d_gene	v_gene	CDR3nt	CDR3aa
TRBJ1-1	15	.	.	TRBV4-1	TGCGCCAGCAGCCATCCCGGGGGGGGGCTCACTGAAGCTTTCTTT	CASSHPGGGLTEAFF
TRBJ2-7	13	.	TRBD1	TRBV6-6	TGTGCCAGCAGCTCGGGACAGGACTACGAGCAGTACTTC	CASSSGQDYEQYF
TRBJ2-7	10	.	.	TRBV28	TGTGCCAGCAGTCGGTACGAGCAGTACTTC	CASSRYEQYF
TRBJ2-2	14	.	.	TRBV4-2	TGTGCCAGCAGCCAAGGAGGTCAGTCCGGGGAGCTGTTTTTT	CASSQGGQSGELFF
TRBJ2-3	16	.	TRBD1	TRBV29-1	TGCAGCGTTGTCGTCTTGGGACAGGCGTCCGCAGATACGCAGTATTTT	CSVVVLGQASADTQYF
TRBJ2-7	14	.	TRBD1	TRBV10-3	TGTGCCATCAGAGCTCGGGACAGGGACCACGAGCAGTACTTC	CAIRARDRDHEQYF
TRBJ1-2	15	.	.	TRBV11-2	TGTGCCAGCAGCTTAGGTTTTGGGGCAGCCTATGGCTACACCTTC	CASSLGFGAAYGYTF
TRBJ2-7	13	.	TRBD2	TRBV13	TGTGCCAGCAGCCGGCGGGAGGCTTACGAGCAGTACTTC	CASSRREAYEQYF
TRBJ2-6	18	.	.	TRBV6-4	TGTGCCAGCAGTGACTCCGGGACAACTGTTTCTGGGGCCAACGTCCTGACTTTC	CASSDSGTTVSGANVLTF
TRBJ1-6	15	many	.	TRBV7-8	TGTGCCAGCAGCCGGTGGAGGTCCTATAATTCACCCCTCCACTTT	CASSRWRSYNSPLHF
TRBJ2-5	12	few	.	TRBV5-6	TGTGCCAGCAGCTTCTCAGGGGAGACCCAGTACTTC	CASSFSGETQYF
TRBJ1-2	15	once	.	TRBV6-5	TGTGCCAGCAGTTACTCTATGTCAGGTAGCTATGGCTACACCTTC	CASSYSMSGSYGYTF
TRBJ1-2	15	.	.	TRBV6-1	TGTGCCAGCAGTAATCCCGGCGGGGTACACTATGGCTACACCTTC	CASSNPGGVHYGYTF
TRBJ1-5	14	.	.	TRBV7-2	TGTGCCAGCAGCTCACAGGGTGGCAATCAGCCCCAGCATTTT	CASSSQGGNQPQHF
TRBJ1-2	14	few	TRBD1	TRBV4-3	TGCGCCAGCAGCCCTCAGACAGGGGCCTATGGCTACACCTTC	CASSPQTGAYGYTF
TRBJ2-7	14	.	TRBD2	TRBV10-3	TGTGCCATCAGTGAAGGGCGCGGGGGCTACGAGCAGTACTTC	CAISEGRGGYEQYF
TRBJ2-3	14	once	.	TRBV9	TGTGCCAGCAGCGTAAGCGCAGGGACAGATACGCAGTATTTT	CASSVSAGTDTQYF
TRBJ2-2	14	once	.	TRBV7-9	TGTGCCAGCAGCCAAACGGGGAACACCGGGGAGCTGTTTTTT	CASSQTGNTGELFF
TRBJ1-1	12	.	.	TRBV11-2	TGTGCCAGCAGCTTAGAAGGACATGAAGCTTTCTTT	CASSLEGHEAFF
TRBJ2-5	13	.	TRBD2	TRBV5-6	TGTGCCAGCAGCCTAGCGGGGGTGGAGACCCAGTACTTC	CASSLAGVETQYF
TRBJ2-3	14	.	.	TRBV29-1	TGCAGCGTTGAAGGTGGTAGCGGAGTAGATACGCAGTATTTT	CSVEGGSGVDTQYF